The clone carrying this T cell receptor (beta chain) showed up many times. The sample belongs to a study of regulatory T cells in long-lasting Graves disease. Time point meaning: newly diagnosed GD, antithyroid drugs for less than 3 months. Following extraction of RNA from PBMCs, that RNA was used to make the TCR library. CDR3 length equals 14 residues. From germline, CDR1 is SGHAT and CDR2 FQNNGV. Trimming stripped 5 bases from V and 0 bases from J, with 11 bases between. CDR3-region Arm-PCR and iRepertoire HTBI primers produced the TCR beta libraries. TCRdb re-called the multiplex PCR reads with MiXCR, one entry per CDR3 protein. Of approximately 560,000 distinct CDR3 sequences in the sample, about 16% were seen once. This same sample was also taken into another study, of T cells in Graves' hyperthyroidism and ophthalmopathy.

This TCR was sampled from a man between 18 and 29 years old with Graves disease. The source was peripheral blood mononuclear cells (PBMCs), collected at new diagnosis, from a patient treated with antithyroid drugs. The chain employs TRBV11-2 and TRBJ2-7; the D gene could be TRBD1 or TRBD2 (5 bases each). This CDR3 is CASSVQGPSYEQYF. CDR3 nucleotides: TGTGCCAGCAGCGTTCAGGGACCCTCCTACGAGCAGTACTTC.